This entry describes one T cell receptor (beta chain). What it recognizes is unknown. The data belong to a study of siplizumab effects on memory and regulatory T cells. Trimming left V 2 bases short and J 7 bases short, with 12 bases between. The CDR3 runs 14 residues. Germline V gives CDR1 LNHNV, CDR2 YYDKDF (reference sequence). Study-level points and caveats: In unstimulated cells, naive T cells appeared more diverse than memory T cells and seemed major alloresponse contributors. No naive or memory phenotype could be assigned to roughly 75-97% of proliferating clones.

Assays covered 95,000 to 100,000 TCR templates per sample. Assay used: immunoSEQ multiplex PCR; TCRdb lists only in-frame clones, some missing. There are fewer than 120,000 clones in the sample; 80% to 95% occur only once, and 1% to 1.5% lies in the top ten. The TCR originated in a human donor in good health. The sample was CD4+ T cells sorted from blood. The V gene is TRBV15, the J gene TRBJ1-5; D uncertain. The CDR3 sequence: CATSRSGLGQPQHF. DNA for the CDR3: TGTGCCACCAGCAGATCCGGGCTGGGACAGCCCCAGCATTTT.